The next 5 T cell receptor beta chains were all read from a single sample in a study of siplizumab effects on memory and regulatory T cells. Measured with immunoSEQ multiplex PCR; TCRdb has only the in-frame clones, and not every one. The table includes 50,000 to 70,000 clones, roughly 96% detected once. The sample taken for sequencing was naive CD8+ T cells sorted from blood. The receptor set was obtained from a human donor in good health.

The rearrangement links TRBV14 to TRBJ2-3; 8 positions match TRBD2. The germline gives CDR1 SGHDN, CDR2 FVKESK. CDR3 length equals 16 residues. After removal of 2 bases from V and 3 bases from J, the junction contained 7 bases not matched to a gene. CDR3 sequence reads: CASSQLAGLNTDTQYF. The CDR3 DNA follows: TGTGCCAGCAGCCAACTAGCGGGCCTTAATACAGATACGCAGTATTTT.

The chain employs TRBV5-1 and TRBJ2-3; D remains ambiguous. This CDR3 comprises 16 residues. V lost 0 bases to trimming and J lost 1 base, with 12 bases between them. From germline, CDR1 is SGHRS and CDR2 YFSETQ. CDR3 sequence reads: CASSLDVRIGTDTQYF. Written as DNA, the CDR3 is TGCGCCAGCAGCTTGGATGTCCGGATTGGCACAGATACGCAGTATTTT.

The rearrangement joins TRBV27 to TRBJ2-2, with 11 nucleotides matching TRBD2. CDR1 and CDR2 (germline): MNHEY, SMNVEV (reference sequence). J was trimmed by 7 bases and V by 5 bases; bases with no gene match: 6. The CDR3 spans 15 residues. CDR3 sequence reads: CASSLAGGHGGELFF. CDR3 coding DNA: TGTGCCAGCAGTCTAGCGGGGGGCCATGGCGGGGAGCTGTTTTTT.

V usage is TRBV13 and J usage is TRBJ2-4; either TRBD1 or TRBD2 may fit D (7 bases each). V lost 5 bases to trimming and J lost 0 bases, with 11 bases between them. Germline V lookup: CDR1 PRHDT, CDR2 FYEKMQ (reference sequence). The CDR3 extends over 15 amino acids. The CDR3 loop reads CASSAGGVAKNIQYF. For the CDR3, the DNA is TGTGCCAGCAGCGCAGGGGGGGTAGCCAAAAACATTCAGTACTTC.

The gene calls are TRBV10-3 and TRBJ2-5; 7 positions match TRBD2. Germline V gives CDR1 ENHRY, CDR2 SYGVKD. V trimming: 4 bases; J trimming: 2 bases; junction bases outside the gene matches: 10. This CDR3 is built from 16 residues. The CDR3 coding sequence is TGTGCCATCAGTGCCCCCCGCAGCGGGGAACAAGAGACCCAGTACTTC. Translating gives CAISAPRSGEQETQYF.